This paragraph covers one TCR beta chain sequence. This clonotype has ten or more counts. Its antigen specificity is not known. No qualities accompany the bases; no much larger clone lies one base away. This sample was taken from a study of esophageal squamous cell carcinoma under preoperative chemotherapy (dated by TCRdb to 2017 to 2018). General notes on the study: TCR repertoires were profiled in both peripheral blood T cells and tumor-infiltrating lymphocytes. The study assessed how paclitaxel-nedaplatin chemotherapy affected T-cell receptor repertoires in patients with esophageal squamous cell carcinoma. About 5 patients with primary esophageal squamous cell carcinoma made up the cohort. Repertoires were compared between samples taken before and after paclitaxel-nedaplatin therapy.

V lost 1 base and J lost 4 bases, and the count of bases not matched to a germline gene is 4. CDR3 length: 15 amino acids, cysteine to phenylalanine. Only the CDR3 part of the read is kept: 45 bases, read in frame from the first base. Sequences SGHTA (CDR1) and FQGTGA (CDR2) are obtained from the germline V gene. The paper's findings and limits, for the study overall: Immediate and substantial changes in clonotype frequency were induced by paclitaxel-nedaplatin therapy, and contraction rather than amplification was more likely to be observed among abundant clones. The analysis included only 4 to 6 patients with esophageal squamous cell carcinoma, making the cohort small. Post-treatment tumor-infiltrating lymphocytes appeared partly derived from peripheral T cells migrating into the tumor, not solely from local clonal changes. TCR diversity increased significantly in peripheral T cells after chemotherapy, but not in tumor-infiltrating lymphocytes.

The library was built by means of PCR. Instrument used: HiSeq X Ten. TCR repertoires were characterized by high-throughput sequencing. Using fastp trimming at Q25 and MiXCR clonotype assembly, TCRdb reanalyzed the public sequencing data and kept in-frame beta chains. Here each entry gathers all rows of one CDR3 protein and keeps the most common genes and DNA. Within this sample are some 30,000 distinct CDR3 sequences, with 50% to 60% of them counted one time only. Together, the top ten hold 23% of the sample. Read against the paper, the sample's time point label means: after preoperative PTX-NDP chemotherapy. Patients received paclitaxel-nedaplatin as preoperative chemotherapy before surgery.

The source of this sequence is a human donor with esophageal squamous cell carcinoma. The donor label of this sample is uncertain. Sampling was conducted from a patient given preoperative chemotherapy. The V and J genes are TRBV7-3 and TRBJ2-3; 8 bases in the middle match TRBD2. Here the CDR3 is given as CASSLSGGSADTQYF. The DNA reads as follows: TGTGCCAGCAGCTTAAGCGGGGGGTCCGCAGATACGCAGTATTTT.